This TCR beta chain is from a study of shared clonotypes between healthy human individuals. Study-level points and caveats: Only blood was sampled; tissue repertoires likely differ. The authors expected sequencing depth to affect clonotype sharing among donors. Non-shared clonotypes had lower generation probabilities than those shared by all four donors.

On this clone: What it recognizes is unknown.

Germline CDR1 and CDR2: MNHNY and SVGAGI (reference sequence). The CDR3 is made up of 11 amino acids. Trimming removed 5 bases at V and 12 bases at J, with 11 bases between. Produced via immunoSEQ multiplex PCR; TCRdb's table is partial and in-frame only. The table lists about 730,000 clones, 55% to 80% of them singletons, with approximately 2% in the top ten. What was sequenced was memory CD4+ T cells sorted from blood. Sample subset: CD45RA-negative fraction. This clonotype originated in a woman aged 25 to 39 in good health. This chain links TRBV6-6 with TRBJ2-1; no clear D. The CDR3 DNA follows: TGTGCCAGCAGTCCCGGCCTTATGCAGTTCTTC. Protein: CASSPGLMQFF.